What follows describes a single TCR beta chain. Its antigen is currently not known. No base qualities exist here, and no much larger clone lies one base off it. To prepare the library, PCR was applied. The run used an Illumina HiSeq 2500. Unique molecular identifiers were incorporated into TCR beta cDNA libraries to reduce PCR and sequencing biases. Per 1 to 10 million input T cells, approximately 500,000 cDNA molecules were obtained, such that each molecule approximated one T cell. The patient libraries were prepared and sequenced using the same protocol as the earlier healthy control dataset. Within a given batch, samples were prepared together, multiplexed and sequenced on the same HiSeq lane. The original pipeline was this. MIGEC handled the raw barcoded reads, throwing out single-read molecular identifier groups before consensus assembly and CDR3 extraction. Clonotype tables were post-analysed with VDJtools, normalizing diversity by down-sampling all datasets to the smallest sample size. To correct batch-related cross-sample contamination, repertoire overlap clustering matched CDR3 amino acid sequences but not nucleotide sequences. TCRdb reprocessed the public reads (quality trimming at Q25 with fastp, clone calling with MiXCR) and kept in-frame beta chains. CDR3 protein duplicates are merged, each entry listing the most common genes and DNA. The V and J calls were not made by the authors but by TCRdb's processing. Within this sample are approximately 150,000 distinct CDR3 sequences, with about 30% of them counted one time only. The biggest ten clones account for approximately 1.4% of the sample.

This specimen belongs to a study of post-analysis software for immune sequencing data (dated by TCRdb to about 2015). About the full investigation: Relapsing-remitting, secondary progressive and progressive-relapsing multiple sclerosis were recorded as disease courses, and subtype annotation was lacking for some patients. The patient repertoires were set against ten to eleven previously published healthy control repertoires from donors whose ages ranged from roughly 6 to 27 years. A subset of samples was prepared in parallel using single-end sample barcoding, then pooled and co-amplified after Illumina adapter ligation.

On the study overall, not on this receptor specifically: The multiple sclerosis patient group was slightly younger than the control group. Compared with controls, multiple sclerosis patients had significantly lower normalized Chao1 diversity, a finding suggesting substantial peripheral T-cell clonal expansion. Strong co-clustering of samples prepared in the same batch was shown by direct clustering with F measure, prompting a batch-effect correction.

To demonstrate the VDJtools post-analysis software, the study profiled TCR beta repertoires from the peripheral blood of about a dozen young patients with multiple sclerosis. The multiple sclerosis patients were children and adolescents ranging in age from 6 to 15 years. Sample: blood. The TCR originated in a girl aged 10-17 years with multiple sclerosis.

The DNA sequence is as follows: TGTGCCAGCAAGGCCTCTGGAAACACCATATATTTT. Its protein reads: CASKASGNTIYF. Rearrangement joined TRBV12-3 or TRBV12-4 to TRBJ1-3; the D gene is not confidently resolved. The CDR3 contains 12 residues, cysteine and phenylalanine counted. The sequence is cut down to CDR3 DNA, 36 bases in frame from base 1. Cut back by 7 bases and 0 bases, the V and J ends lie 4 bases apart.